This is a list of T cell receptor beta chains from one sample in a study of cytomegalovirus exposure and HLA in healthy donors. Sequencing used immunoSEQ multiplex PCR; TCRdb keeps in-frame clones, though not all of them. The sample yields tens of thousands of clones, approximately 91% seen once. The specimen sequenced was PBMCs. These receptors were taken from a man between 25 and 39 years old in good health and CMV-seronegative. CDR3s include the opening cysteine and the closing phenylalanine or tryptophan. Each record gives: V gene, J gene, D gene, clone size, CDR3 DNA, CDR3 protein. D genes are given only for firm matches. Not every row has a clone size; where given, it reads once, few, many or a size class.

TRBV9,TRBJ2-5,.,.,TGTGCCAGCAGCGTAGTTCCGGGGGAAGAGACCCAGTACTTC,CASSVVPGEETQYF
TRBV11-3,TRBJ1-1,TRBD1,.,TGTGCCAGCAGCTTAGGATCAGGGGGCTACACTGAAGCTTTCTTT,CASSLGSGGYTEAFF
TRBV5-1,TRBJ2-1,.,.,TGCGCCAGCAGCCCCAGGTTTACCTCCTACAATGAGCAGTTCTTC,CASSPRFTSYNEQFF
TRBV19,TRBJ2-7,TRBD2,.,TGTGCCAGCAAGACTAGCGGGGTCGGGTACGAGCAGTACTTC,CASKTSGVGYEQYF
TRBV5-4,TRBJ2-7,TRBD2,.,TGTGCCAGCAGCCCCCGCGGACTAGCAACTTACGAGCAGTACTTC,CASSPRGLATYEQYF
TRBV11-3,TRBJ2-1,.,once,TGTGCCAGCAGCCCCCTTCGGAGCTCCTACAATGAGCAGTTCTTC,CASSPLRSSYNEQFF
TRBV7-9,TRBJ2-7,.,.,TGTGCCAGCAGCGGGGCTTGGGGAACCTACGAGCAGTACTTC,CASSGAWGTYEQYF
TRBV5-5,TRBJ2-5,.,.,TGTGCCAGCAGCTTGGTGACAGGAATAGTGGAGACCCAGTACTTC,CASSLVTGIVETQYF
TRBV6-1,TRBJ2-7,TRBD2,few,TGTGCCAGCAGTGAAAATAGCGGGGGGACTCAGGGGCAGTACTTC,CASSENSGGTQGQYF
TRBV7-8,TRBJ1-4,.,once,TGTGCCAGCAGCTTAATCCGTGCAACTAATGAAAAACTGTTTTTT,CASSLIRATNEKLFF
TRBV9,TRBJ2-7,.,.,TGTGCCAGCAGCGTTGGGCTAGCGAGCTCCTACGAGCAGTACTTC,CASSVGLASSYEQYF
TRBV2,TRBJ2-4,TRBD2,.,TGTGCCAGCAGTGAAGCCCTAGCGGACCCCCCTGAGGTTAAAAACATTCAGTACTTC,CASSEALADPPEVKNIQYF
TRBV19,TRBJ2-3,.,.,TGTGCCAGTAGTGTCCCTCTAGGGGGAACCACAGATACGCAGTATTTT,CASSVPLGGTTDTQYF
TRBV5-6,TRBJ2-5,.,.,TGTGCCAGCAGCTTGGGGGGGTGGACTACACTCCGTCGTACCCAGTACTTC,CASSLGGWTTLRRTQYF
TRBV28,TRBJ1-4,.,.,TGTGCCAGCAGCTTACAGGGTTCCTCCCTTAATGAAAAACTGTTTTTT,CASSLQGSSLNEKLFF
TRBV19,TRBJ1-1,.,.,TGTGCCAGTACCATAACCGGGGGTGCAGGGAACACTGAAGCTTTCTTT,CASTITGGAGNTEAFF
TRBV5-5,TRBJ2-5,TRBD1,once,TGTGCCAGCAGCCGCCCCGGACAGGGTGGGTACGAGACCCAGTACTTC,CASSRPGQGGYETQYF
TRBV7-2,TRBJ1-2,TRBD1,.,TGTGCCAGCAGCGACCCCAGGGGGGAGCGCTACACCTTC,CASSDPRGERYTF
TRBV11-2,TRBJ2-5,.,.,TGTGCCAGCAGCCTTCAAGAGACCCAGTACTTC,CASSLQETQYF
TRBV5-1,TRBJ2-3,TRBD1,.,TGCGCCAGCAGCTCCACCGGGACAGGAGCTTTGGCAGATACGCAGTATTTT,CASSSTGTGALADTQYF
TRBV7-9,TRBJ2-1,TRBD1,.,TGTGCCAGCAGCCCCCCGACAGGGTCCTACAATGAGCAGTTCTTC,CASSPPTGSYNEQFF
TRBV15,TRBJ2-7,.,.,TGTGCCACCAGCAGAGAGGGAGCAGCTAACTACGAGCAGTACTTC,CATSREGAANYEQYF
TRBV2,TRBJ2-1,.,.,TGTGCCAGCAGACCCCCGGCAGGGGGGAATGAGCAGTTCTTC,CASRPPAGGNEQFF
TRBV7-3,TRBJ2-1,.,.,TGTGCCAGCACCGTTCGAGGCCTACATGAGCAGTTCTTC,CASTVRGLHEQFF
TRBV5-5,TRBJ2-2,.,.,TGTGCCAGCAGCGCGCCGGGGAACACCGGGGAGCTGTTTTTT,CASSAPGNTGELFF
TRBV7-2,TRBJ1-6,.,.,TGTGCCAGCAGCTTATATTTGGCGGGAGACGGGAATTCACCCCTCCACTTT,CASSLYLAGDGNSPLHF
TRBV5-6,TRBJ2-7,.,.,TGTGCCAGCAGCTTGGGAGGGAGCAAGTACGAGCAGTACTTC,CASSLGGSKYEQYF
TRBV6-1,TRBJ2-5,.,.,TGTGCCAGCAGTGAAGGGGGATCGGGGGAGACCCAGTACTTC,CASSEGGSGETQYF
TRBV7-7,TRBJ2-3,TRBD1,.,TGTGCTAGCAGCTTGGGACAGGCCAGCACAGATACGCAGTATTTT,CASSLGQASTDTQYF
TRBV4-1,TRBJ1-4,.,.,TGCGCCAGCAGCCTTGAACTCAGAGGGAGTAGTGAAAAACTGTTTTTT,CASSLELRGSSEKLFF
TRBV6-1,TRBJ1-5,TRBD1,.,TGTGCCAGCAGCGACAGGGAGGCCCAGCCCCAGCATTTT,CASSDREAQPQHF
TRBV10-2,TRBJ2-5,TRBD2,.,TGCGCCAGCGGGTACGGGACTAGCGGGGGGGTTGGCGAGACCCAGTACTTC,CASGYGTSGGVGETQYF
TRBV27,TRBJ2-2,.,.,TGTGCCAGCGGCCCCCGTGGGGCAAACACCGGGGAGCTGTTTTTT,CASGPRGANTGELFF
TRBV21-1,TRBJ1-3,.,.,TGTGCCAGCAGCAAAGTAGGCAGGGCTACGGGAAACACCATATATTTT,CASSKVGRATGNTIYF
TRBV30,TRBJ1-6,.,.,TGTGCCTGGAGTGCGCGGGGAGGGTATAATTCACCCCTCCACTTT,CAWSARGGYNSPLHF
TRBV29-1,TRBJ1-4,TRBD1,.,TGCAGCGGATGGACAGGCCAGAATGAAAAACTGTTTTTT,CSGWTGQNEKLFF
TRBV2,TRBJ2-7,.,.,TGTGCCAGCAGTGTAGGGAGATACGAGCAGTACTTC,CASSVGRYEQYF
TRBV4-2,TRBJ2-1,TRBD2,.,TGTGCCAGCAGCCAGGACCCAGCCTCTAGCGGGAGCTCCTACAATGAGCAGTTCTTC,CASSQDPASSGSSYNEQFF
TRBV15,TRBJ1-2,.,.,TGTGCCACCAGCAGAGATTCCGGGACAAGATATGGCTACACCTTC,CATSRDSGTRYGYTF
TRBV7-2,TRBJ1-1,.,.,TGTGCCAGCAGCTTAGCTGACATGAGGGGAGGGAAGAACACTGAAGCTTTCTTT,CASSLADMRGGKNTEAFF
TRBV30,TRBJ1-2,TRBD1,.,TGTGCCTGGGTATGGGACAGGGTTTCCACCGGTGGCTACACCTTC,CAWVWDRVSTGGYTF